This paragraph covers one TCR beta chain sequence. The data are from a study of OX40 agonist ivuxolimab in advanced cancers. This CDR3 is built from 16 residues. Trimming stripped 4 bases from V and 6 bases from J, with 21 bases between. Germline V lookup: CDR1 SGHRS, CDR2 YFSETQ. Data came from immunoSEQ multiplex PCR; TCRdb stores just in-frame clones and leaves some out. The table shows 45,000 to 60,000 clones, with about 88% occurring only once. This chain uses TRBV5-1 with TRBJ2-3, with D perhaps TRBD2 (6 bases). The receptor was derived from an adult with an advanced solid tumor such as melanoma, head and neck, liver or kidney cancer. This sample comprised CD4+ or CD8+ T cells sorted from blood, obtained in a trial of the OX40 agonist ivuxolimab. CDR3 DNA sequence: TGCGCCAGCAGCGCCGCCTGGGCGGGGTGGTCGGATACGCAGTATTTT. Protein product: CASSAAWAGWSDTQYF. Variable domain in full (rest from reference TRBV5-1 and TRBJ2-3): KAGVTQTPRYLIKTRGQQVTLSCSPISGHRSVSWYQQTPGQGLQFLFEYFSETQRNKGNFPGRFSGRQFSNSRSEMNVSTLELGDSALYLCASSAAWAGWSDTQYFGPGTRLTVL.